Listed below are T cell receptor beta chains from one sample, sequenced in a study of blood T cell repertoires in COVID-19. The protocol was immunoSEQ multiplex PCR, while the TCRdb copy is restricted to in-frame clones and leaves out a portion. The sample records roughly 73,000 clones, more than 75% being singletons. Sequencing was performed on peripheral blood. Every receptor here comes from an elderly woman with active or convalescent COVID-19. CDR3s include the opening cysteine and the closing phenylalanine or tryptophan. The order of the fields is J gene, D gene, clone size, V gene, CDR3 length, CDR3 protein, CDR3 DNA. D genes are given only for firm matches. Part of the rows lack a size; the others show once, few, many or a class for expanded clones.

j_call: TRBJ2-5; d_call: .; clone_size: .; v_call: TRBV4-3; cdr3_length: 15; cdr3_aa: CASSQVAGAQETQYF; cdr3_nt: TGCGCCAGCAGCCAAGTTGCGGGGGCACAAGAGACCCAGTACTTC
j_call: TRBJ2-3; d_call: TRBD2; clone_size: .; v_call: TRBV28; cdr3_length: 14; cdr3_aa: CATRLAGATDTQYF; cdr3_nt: TGTGCCACCAGACTAGCGGGGGCCACAGATACGCAGTATTTT
j_call: TRBJ2-2; d_call: .; clone_size: few; v_call: TRBV19; cdr3_length: 15; cdr3_aa: CASSISWTSTGELFF; cdr3_nt: TGTGCCAGTAGTATTTCATGGACATCCACCGGGGAGCTGTTTTTT
j_call: TRBJ1-4; d_call: TRBD1; clone_size: few; v_call: TRBV19; cdr3_length: 16; cdr3_aa: CASSDRGGVTNEKLFF; cdr3_nt: TGTGCCAGTAGCGACAGGGGCGGGGTGACTAATGAAAAACTGTTTTTT
j_call: TRBJ2-3; d_call: TRBD2; clone_size: once; v_call: TRBV7-3; cdr3_length: 17; cdr3_aa: CASSEQGLAGGLDTQYF; cdr3_nt: TGTGCCAGCAGCGAACAGGGACTAGCGGGGGGGCTAGATACGCAGTATTTT
j_call: TRBJ2-2; d_call: TRBD2; clone_size: .; v_call: TRBV7-6; cdr3_length: 15; cdr3_aa: CASSRLAGQTGELFF; cdr3_nt: TGTGCCAGCAGCCGACTAGCGGGGCAGACCGGGGAGCTGTTTTTT
j_call: TRBJ2-7; d_call: .; clone_size: .; v_call: TRBV5-4; cdr3_length: 14; cdr3_aa: CASTRTENTYEQYF; cdr3_nt: TGTGCCAGCACCCGGACAGAGAACACCTACGAGCAGTACTTC
j_call: TRBJ2-7; d_call: TRBD2; clone_size: .; v_call: TRBV5-1; cdr3_length: 18; cdr3_aa: CASSETGTSGPSSYEQYF; cdr3_nt: TGCGCCAGCAGCGAAACCGGGACTAGCGGACCTAGCTCCTACGAGCAGTACTTC
j_call: TRBJ1-1; d_call: TRBD1; clone_size: once; v_call: TRBV4-2; cdr3_length: 12; cdr3_aa: CASTTGQSLAFF; cdr3_nt: TGTGCCAGCACTACGGGACAGTCATTAGCTTTCTTT
j_call: TRBJ1-2; d_call: .; clone_size: .; v_call: TRBV29-1; cdr3_length: 13; cdr3_aa: CSARRTENYGYTF; cdr3_nt: TGCAGCGCCCGCCGGACAGAGAACTATGGCTACACCTTC
j_call: TRBJ2-7; d_call: TRBD1; clone_size: .; v_call: TRBV9; cdr3_length: 15; cdr3_aa: CASSVTGTAAYEQYF; cdr3_nt: TGTGCCAGCAGCGTTACCGGGACAGCTGCCTACGAGCAGTACTTC
j_call: TRBJ2-5; d_call: TRBD2; clone_size: few; v_call: TRBV5-4; cdr3_length: 16; cdr3_aa: CASSFSSGDNQETQYF; cdr3_nt: TGTGCCAGCAGCTTTTCTAGCGGGGATAACCAAGAGACCCAGTACTTC
j_call: TRBJ2-5; d_call: .; clone_size: .; v_call: TRBV10-3; cdr3_length: 16; cdr3_aa: CAISVRGQGPQETQYF; cdr3_nt: TGTGCCATCAGTGTAAGAGGTCAGGGGCCCCAAGAGACCCAGTACTTC
j_call: TRBJ1-1; d_call: .; clone_size: once; v_call: TRBV27; cdr3_length: 14; cdr3_aa: CASSFRWQGSEAFF; cdr3_nt: TGTGCCAGCAGTTTTCGTTGGCAGGGATCTGAAGCTTTCTTT
j_call: TRBJ1-1; d_call: .; clone_size: .; v_call: TRBV18; cdr3_length: 12; cdr3_aa: CASSPPPGGAFF; cdr3_nt: TGTGCCAGCTCACCACCTCCCGGGGGAGCTTTCTTT
j_call: TRBJ2-3; d_call: TRBD1; clone_size: .; v_call: TRBV12-3/TRBV12-4; cdr3_length: 13; cdr3_aa: CASSLATGGTQYF; cdr3_nt: TGTGCCAGCAGTTTAGCAACAGGGGGAACGCAGTATTTT
j_call: TRBJ1-1; d_call: .; clone_size: .; v_call: TRBV5-1; cdr3_length: 15; cdr3_aa: CASTVLGPGDTEAFF; cdr3_nt: TGCGCCAGCACCGTTCTGGGGCCTGGGGACACTGAAGCTTTCTTT
j_call: TRBJ2-2; d_call: .; clone_size: .; v_call: TRBV5-1; cdr3_length: 15; cdr3_aa: CASSLRTVNTGELFF; cdr3_nt: TGCGCCAGCAGCTTAAGGACTGTGAACACCGGGGAGCTGTTTTTT
j_call: TRBJ2-3; d_call: .; clone_size: .; v_call: TRBV9; cdr3_length: 13; cdr3_aa: CASSSNNIDTQYF; cdr3_nt: TGTGCCAGCAGCTCTAATAATATAGATACGCAGTATTTT
j_call: TRBJ1-4; d_call: .; clone_size: .; v_call: TRBV5-1; cdr3_length: 15; cdr3_aa: CASSLVLREGEKLFF; cdr3_nt: TGCGCCAGCAGCTTGGTTTTGAGGGAGGGGGAAAAACTGTTTTTT
j_call: TRBJ2-3; d_call: TRBD1; clone_size: .; v_call: TRBV28; cdr3_length: 14; cdr3_aa: CASSHGQGTDTQYF; cdr3_nt: TGTGCCAGCAGCCACGGACAGGGGACAGATACGCAGTATTTT
j_call: TRBJ2-1; d_call: .; clone_size: .; v_call: TRBV11-2; cdr3_length: 15; cdr3_aa: CASSLVLTAYNEQFF; cdr3_nt: TGTGCCAGCAGCTTAGTCCTTACAGCATACAATGAGCAGTTCTTC
j_call: TRBJ1-1; d_call: .; clone_size: .; v_call: TRBV19; cdr3_length: 15; cdr3_aa: CASNSLRVGSGEAFF; cdr3_nt: TGTGCCAGTAACTCCCTGAGGGTGGGGTCAGGTGAAGCTTTCTTT
j_call: TRBJ1-2; d_call: TRBD1; clone_size: .; v_call: TRBV27; cdr3_length: 16; cdr3_aa: CASSTTRQGGYYGYTF; cdr3_nt: TGTGCCAGCAGTACTACCCGGCAGGGGGGATACTATGGCTACACCTTC
j_call: TRBJ1-4; d_call: .; clone_size: .; v_call: TRBV3-1/TRBV3-2; cdr3_length: 13; cdr3_aa: CASSFNSNEKLFF; cdr3_nt: TGTGCCAGCAGCTTCAACTCTAATGAAAAACTGTTTTTT
j_call: TRBJ2-7; d_call: TRBD1; clone_size: .; v_call: TRBV15; cdr3_length: 14; cdr3_aa: CATSWDRGPYEQYF; cdr3_nt: TGTGCCACCAGCTGGGACAGGGGACCCTACGAGCAGTACTTC
j_call: TRBJ1-1; d_call: .; clone_size: .; v_call: TRBV19; cdr3_length: 14; cdr3_aa: CASSFSVLWTEAFF; cdr3_nt: TGTGCCAGTAGTTTCAGTGTCTTGTGGACTGAAGCTTTCTTT
j_call: TRBJ1-6; d_call: .; clone_size: .; v_call: TRBV19; cdr3_length: 16; cdr3_aa: CASSISQLSYNSPLHF; cdr3_nt: TGTGCCAGTAGTATTTCCCAACTCTCCTATAATTCACCCCTCCACTTT
j_call: TRBJ1-1; d_call: .; clone_size: .; v_call: TRBV6-5; cdr3_length: 16; cdr3_aa: CASSYSPGKGNTEAFF; cdr3_nt: TGTGCCAGCAGTTACAGTCCGGGAAAAGGGAACACTGAAGCTTTCTTT
j_call: TRBJ1-2; d_call: .; clone_size: .; v_call: TRBV19; cdr3_length: 16; cdr3_aa: CASSIGRSVHNYGYTF; cdr3_nt: TGTGCCAGTAGTATAGGGAGAAGCGTCCACAACTATGGCTACACCTTC
j_call: TRBJ2-7; d_call: TRBD1; clone_size: once; v_call: TRBV3-1/TRBV3-2; cdr3_length: 17; cdr3_aa: CASNQLDRVLPSYEQYF; cdr3_nt: TGTGCCAGCAACCAATTAGACAGGGTCCTCCCCTCCTACGAGCAGTACTTC
j_call: TRBJ1-6; d_call: .; clone_size: .; v_call: TRBV15; cdr3_length: 17; cdr3_aa: CATSIKRQGVGIPPLHF; cdr3_nt: TGTGCCACCAGCATTAAGAGGCAGGGTGTCGGTATACCACCCCTCCACTTT
j_call: TRBJ2-3; d_call: TRBD2; clone_size: .; v_call: TRBV19; cdr3_length: 18; cdr3_aa: CASSITFLSGGLADTQYF; cdr3_nt: TGTGCCAGTAGTATTACCTTTTTAAGCGGGGGGTTGGCAGATACGCAGTATTTT
j_call: TRBJ2-7; d_call: .; clone_size: once; v_call: TRBV7-9; cdr3_length: 14; cdr3_aa: CASSLAGSSYEQYF; cdr3_nt: TGTGCCAGCAGCTTAGCGGGGAGCTCCTACGAGCAGTACTTC
j_call: TRBJ1-5; d_call: .; clone_size: .; v_call: TRBV3-1/TRBV3-2; cdr3_length: 15; cdr3_aa: CASSQKGGDNQPQHF; cdr3_nt: TGTGCCAGCAGCCAGAAGGGGGGGGATAATCAGCCCCAGCATTTT
j_call: TRBJ1-2; d_call: .; clone_size: once; v_call: TRBV11-1; cdr3_length: 12; cdr3_aa: CASSPDRVGYTF; cdr3_nt: TGTGCCAGCAGTCCCGACCGGGTCGGCTACACCTTC
j_call: TRBJ1-4; d_call: .; clone_size: .; v_call: TRBV2; cdr3_length: 13; cdr3_aa: CASSRQGNEKLFF; cdr3_nt: TGTGCCAGCAGTAGGCAGGGGAATGAAAAACTGTTTTTT
j_call: TRBJ2-7; d_call: TRBD1; clone_size: .; v_call: TRBV6-2/TRBV6-3; cdr3_length: 15; cdr3_aa: CASSYSGQVGDEQYF; cdr3_nt: TGTGCCAGCAGTTACTCTGGACAGGTTGGTGACGAGCAGTACTTC
j_call: TRBJ1-1; d_call: TRBD1; clone_size: .; v_call: TRBV28; cdr3_length: 13; cdr3_aa: CASSLGDRGRAFF; cdr3_nt: TGTGCCAGCAGTTTAGGGGACAGGGGGCGAGCTTTCTTT
j_call: TRBJ2-2; d_call: .; clone_size: once; v_call: TRBV27; cdr3_length: 16; cdr3_aa: CASSTPDRANTGELFF; cdr3_nt: TGTGCCAGCAGTACCCCAGACAGAGCGAACACCGGGGAGCTGTTTTTT
j_call: TRBJ2-7; d_call: TRBD1; clone_size: once; v_call: TRBV7-6; cdr3_length: 14; cdr3_aa: CASSWEDRGREQYF; cdr3_nt: TGTGCCAGCAGCTGGGAGGACAGGGGGCGCGAGCAGTACTTC
j_call: TRBJ2-7; d_call: .; clone_size: .; v_call: TRBV6-2/TRBV6-3; cdr3_length: 12; cdr3_aa: CASSLSLREQYF; cdr3_nt: TGTGCCAGCAGTTTAAGTCTGCGGGAGCAGTACTTC
j_call: TRBJ2-7; d_call: .; clone_size: .; v_call: TRBV29-1; cdr3_length: 16; cdr3_aa: CSVEGFSNSNSYEQYF; cdr3_nt: TGCAGCGTTGAAGGTTTTTCGAATTCTAACTCCTACGAGCAGTACTTC
j_call: TRBJ1-1; d_call: .; clone_size: .; v_call: TRBV3-1/TRBV3-2; cdr3_length: 12; cdr3_aa: CASSQDRAEAFF; cdr3_nt: TGTGCCAGCAGCCAAGATCGGGCTGAAGCTTTCTTT
j_call: TRBJ1-1; d_call: .; clone_size: .; v_call: TRBV24-1; cdr3_length: 12; cdr3_aa: CATSDRTGKAFF; cdr3_nt: TGTGCCACCAGTGACCGAACAGGGAAAGCTTTCTTT
j_call: TRBJ2-5; d_call: .; clone_size: .; v_call: TRBV7-2; cdr3_length: 14; cdr3_aa: CASSSPRGVGTQYF; cdr3_nt: TGTGCCAGCAGCTCACCACGCGGGGTGGGGACCCAGTACTTC
j_call: TRBJ1-1; d_call: .; clone_size: .; v_call: TRBV4-3; cdr3_length: 16; cdr3_aa: CASSQEWPGMNTEAFF; cdr3_nt: TGCGCCAGCAGCCAAGAGTGGCCGGGGATGAACACTGAAGCTTTCTTT
j_call: TRBJ1-4; d_call: TRBD1; clone_size: few; v_call: TRBV5-1; cdr3_length: 15; cdr3_aa: CASSYRQGSNEKLFF; cdr3_nt: TGCGCCAGCAGTTACCGACAGGGCTCTAATGAAAAACTGTTTTTT
j_call: TRBJ1-1; d_call: TRBD1; clone_size: .; v_call: TRBV6-2/TRBV6-3; cdr3_length: 17; cdr3_aa: CASSTGQSKPGYTEAFF; cdr3_nt: TGTGCCAGCAGTACGGGACAGTCGAAACCGGGCTACACTGAAGCTTTCTTT
j_call: TRBJ1-3; d_call: TRBD1; clone_size: few; v_call: TRBV9; cdr3_length: 16; cdr3_aa: CASSVGEQGRRNTIYF; cdr3_nt: TGTGCCAGCAGCGTTGGCGAACAGGGGAGGAGAAACACCATATATTTT
j_call: TRBJ1-2; d_call: .; clone_size: .; v_call: TRBV4-2; cdr3_length: 14; cdr3_aa: CASTTGSGNYGYTF; cdr3_nt: TGTGCCAGCACCACGGGGAGTGGGAACTATGGCTACACCTTC
j_call: TRBJ1-4; d_call: .; clone_size: .; v_call: TRBV7-9; cdr3_length: 15; cdr3_aa: CASSLPQTGKEKLFF; cdr3_nt: TGTGCCAGCAGCTTACCCCAGACTGGCAAAGAAAAACTGTTTTTT
j_call: TRBJ2-7; d_call: TRBD1; clone_size: .; v_call: TRBV6-5; cdr3_length: 13; cdr3_aa: CATSDRVPYEQYF; cdr3_nt: TGTGCCACCTCGGACAGGGTTCCCTACGAGCAGTACTTC
j_call: TRBJ2-1; d_call: .; clone_size: .; v_call: TRBV5-1; cdr3_length: 13; cdr3_aa: CASSLDLRGEQFF; cdr3_nt: TGCGCCAGCAGCTTGGACCTCCGGGGTGAGCAGTTCTTC